The text below deals with one TCR beta chain. Its antigen remains unknown. Trimming cost V 6 bases and J 3 bases, with 9 bases left between them. CDR1 KGHSH and CDR2 LQKENI come from the germline V gene. The CDR3 runs to 12 residues. The sample belongs to a study of cytomegalovirus exposure and HLA in healthy donors. Broader study findings: Among CMV-associated TCR beta chains, most appeared HLA-restricted in a later analysis.

This PCR relied on a set of 60 Vbeta primers and 13 Jbeta primers. Study processing details: Approximately 12 million of about 88 million unique TCR beta chains were shared, per a later count. Sequenced by immunoSEQ multiplex PCR; TCRdb stores in-frame clones only, minus some. V and J calls and clone size are those listed in that table; D and trimming were worked out from the DNA. This sample has approximately 150,000 clones; more than 70% occur once, and the top ten carry about 4.9%. The sample consisted of PBMCs. This chain uses TRBV18 with TRBJ2-7; the D is unclear. This clonotype was obtained from a male donor in good health and CMV-seronegative. The CDR3 DNA is TGTGCCAGCTCTTCGGTTCGCTACGAGCAGTACTTC. Translated, it gives CASSSVRYEQYF.